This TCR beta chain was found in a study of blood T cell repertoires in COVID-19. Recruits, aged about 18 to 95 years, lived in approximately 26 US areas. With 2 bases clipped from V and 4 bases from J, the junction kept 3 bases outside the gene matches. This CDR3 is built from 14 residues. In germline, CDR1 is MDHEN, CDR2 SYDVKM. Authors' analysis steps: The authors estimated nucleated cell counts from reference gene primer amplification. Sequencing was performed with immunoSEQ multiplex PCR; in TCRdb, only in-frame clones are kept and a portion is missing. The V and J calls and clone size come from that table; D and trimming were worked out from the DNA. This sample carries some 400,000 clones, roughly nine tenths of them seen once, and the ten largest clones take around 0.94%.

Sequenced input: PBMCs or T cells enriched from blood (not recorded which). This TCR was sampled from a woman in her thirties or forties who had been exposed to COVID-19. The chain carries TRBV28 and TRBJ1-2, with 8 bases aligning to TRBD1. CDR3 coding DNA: TGTGCCAGCAGTTTAGGGACAGGCCGCTATGGCTACACCTTC. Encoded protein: CASSLGTGRYGYTF.